A selection of T cell receptor beta chains follows, all from one sample in a study of lymphopenia after photon versus proton radiotherapy. Data came from immunoSEQ multiplex PCR; TCRdb stores just in-frame clones and leaves some out. The sample contains tens of thousands of clones, approximately 90% of which appear only once. The sequencing used peripheral blood, collected from a patient treated with proton-based radiotherapy. The source of these receptors is a man older than 75 with esophageal cancer. Each CDR3 is given with its conserved first and last residue. The order of the fields is J gene, D gene, V gene, clone size, CDR3 protein, CDR3 DNA. A D gene is named only where the DNA matches it firmly. The size field is filled for only some rows; it gives once, few, many or a size class.

>TRBJ1-2|.|TRBV7-8|few
CASSSDRANYGYTF
TGTGCCAGCAGCTCGGACAGAGCTAACTATGGCTACACCTTC
>TRBJ1-4|.|TRBV27|.
CASSLSKGWLANEKLFF
TGTGCCAGCAGTTTATCTAAAGGGTGGTTGGCTAATGAAAAACTGTTTTTT
>TRBJ2-1|.|TRBV2|.
CANGTYNEQFF
TGTGCCAACGGGACCTACAATGAGCAGTTCTTC
>TRBJ1-1|TRBD1|TRBV12-5|.
CASGSPRTGNTEAFF
TGTGCTAGTGGTTCGCCTCGGACAGGGAACACTGAAGCTTTCTTT
>TRBJ2-7|.|TRBV4-3|.
CASSQDRTDYEQYF
TGCGCCAGCAGCCAAGATAGGACAGACTACGAGCAGTACTTC
>TRBJ1-5|.|TRBV5-1|few
CASSSGDMDNQPQHF
TGCGCCAGCAGCTCGGGGGACATGGACAATCAGCCCCAGCATTTT
>TRBJ1-1|.|TRBV6-5|.
CASSYSIRVAEAFF
TGTGCCAGCAGTTACTCGATCAGGGTCGCTGAAGCTTTCTTT
>TRBJ1-1|TRBD1|TRBV5-4|.
CASRGGDRSPEAFF
TGTGCCAGCAGAGGGGGGGACAGGAGCCCTGAAGCTTTCTTT
>TRBJ1-2|.|TRBV19|.
CASSIVQGSLYGYTF
TGTGCCAGTAGTATAGTTCAGGGATCCCTCTATGGCTACACCTTC
>TRBJ1-2|.|TRBV27|.
CASSFARGPYGYTF
TGTGCCAGCAGTTTTGCTCGGGGTCCCTATGGCTACACCTTC
>TRBJ2-1|TRBD2|TRBV6-5|.
CASSYSPSGSVYEQFF
TGTGCCAGCAGTTACTCGCCTAGCGGGAGTGTCTATGAGCAGTTCTTC
>TRBJ1-1|.|TRBV30|once
CAWSKGPNTEAFF
TGTGCCTGGAGTAAAGGACCGAACACTGAAGCTTTCTTT
>TRBJ2-7|.|TRBV6-6|once
CASSLKYEQYF
TGTGCCAGCAGTTTAAAATACGAGCAGTACTTC
>TRBJ2-2|TRBD2|TRBV27|.
CASSEAGTSGVGELFF
TGTGCCAGCAGTGAGGCCGGGACTAGCGGCGTAGGGGAGCTGTTTTTT
>TRBJ2-2|.|TRBV29-1|.
CSVRTGLGGTGELFF
TGCAGCGTACGGACAGGCCTGGGGGGCACCGGGGAGCTGTTTTTT
>TRBJ1-2|TRBD1|TRBV6-6|.
CASSTQGANYGHTF
TGTGCCAGCAGTACACAGGGGGCTAACTATGGCCACACCTTC
>TRBJ1-2|.|TRBV4-1|.
CASSQEFRGNYGYTF
TGCGCCAGCAGCCAAGAATTCAGAGGAAACTATGGCTACACCTTC
>TRBJ1-2|.|TRBV4-3|.
CASSQVRRSVGYTF
TGCGCCAGCAGCCAAGTAAGAAGATCGGTTGGCTACACCTTC
>TRBJ2-1|TRBD2|TRBV5-1|.
CASSGTSEASYNEQFF
TGCGCCAGCTCTGGGACTAGCGAGGCCTCCTACAATGAGCAGTTCTTC
>TRBJ1-1|.|TRBV11-2|.
CASSLVGGPTEAFF
TGTGCCAGCAGCTTAGTGGGGGGGCCCACTGAAGCTTTCTTT
>TRBJ2-1|TRBD2|TRBV11-2|.
CASSLDLWRERVNEQFF
TGTGCCAGCAGCTTAGATTTATGGCGGGAGAGGGTCAATGAGCAGTTCTTC
>TRBJ2-2|TRBD1|TRBV25-1|.
CASSRGTGGPGELFF
TGTGCCAGCAGTAGGGGGACAGGGGGGCCCGGGGAGCTGTTTTTT
>TRBJ1-5|.|TRBV9|.
CASSVGSNQPQHF
TGTGCCAGCAGCGTAGGTTCCAATCAGCCCCAGCATTTT
>TRBJ2-5|TRBD1|TRBV7-2|.
CASSQSWGGQGETQYF
TGTGCCAGCAGCCAAAGTTGGGGGGGACAGGGCGAGACCCAGTACTTC
>TRBJ2-3|.|TRBV11-2|.
CASSLTVGSGTSTDTQYF
TGTGCCAGCAGCTTGACCGTGGGAAGCGGAACTTCCACAGATACGCAGTATTTT
>TRBJ1-1|TRBD1|TRBV5-6|.
CASSRMGFGTGTGAEAFF
TGTGCCAGCAGCCGTATGGGATTTGGAACCGGGACAGGCGCTGAAGCTTTCTTT
>TRBJ2-5|.|TRBV5-4|few
CASSDGGTQETQYF
TGTGCCAGCAGCGACGGTGGGACCCAAGAGACCCAGTACTTC
>TRBJ1-1|.|TRBV18|.
CASSPLRENTEAFF
TGTGCCAGCTCACCCTTAAGGGAAAACACTGAAGCTTTCTTT
>TRBJ2-7|.|TRBV7-6|.
CASSPEAAAYEQYF
TGTGCCAGCAGCCCCGAGGCTGCGGCCTACGAGCAGTACTTC
>TRBJ1-2|TRBD1|TRBV19|.
CASSPQTGTNYGYTF
TGTGCCAGTAGTCCTCAGACAGGGACTAACTATGGCTACACCTTC
>TRBJ2-7|.|TRBV5-1|.
CASSLPMWGETSSYEQYF
TGCGCCAGCAGCTTGCCCATGTGGGGGGAGACGAGCTCCTACGAGCAGTACTTC
>TRBJ2-3|.|TRBV7-9|.
CASSGAGISTDTQYF
TGTGCCAGCAGCGGGGCGGGTATTAGCACAGATACGCAGTATTTT
>TRBJ2-2|.|TRBV10-3|few
CAISGTTTGELFF
TGTGCCATCAGTGGAACAACGACGGGGGAGCTGTTTTTT
>TRBJ2-1|.|TRBV29-1|.
CSVESLPGIEQFF
TGCAGCGTTGAGTCTCTTCCGGGGATTGAGCAGTTCTTC
>TRBJ2-3|TRBD1|TRBV7-3|.
CASSLTGQGARHTDTQYF
TGTGCCAGCAGCTTAACCGGACAGGGGGCGAGGCACACAGATACGCAGTATTTT
>TRBJ2-7|TRBD2|TRBV30|.
CAWSSGRMYEQYF
TGTGCCTGGTCTAGCGGGAGGATGTACGAGCAGTACTTC
>TRBJ2-5|TRBD1|TRBV6-1|few
CASSEPRDRAVQETQYF
TGTGCCAGCAGTGAACCCCGGGACAGAGCGGTCCAAGAGACCCAGTACTTC
>TRBJ2-1|TRBD2|TRBV5-1|.
CASSLVLAGPGEQFF
TGCGCCAGCAGCTTGGTCCTAGCGGGACCAGGTGAGCAGTTCTTC
>TRBJ1-1|TRBD1|TRBV19|few
CASLDRGFMNTEAFF
TGTGCCAGTTTAGACAGGGGTTTTATGAACACTGAAGCTTTCTTT
>TRBJ1-5|.|TRBV7-2|.
CASSPGVRESQPQHF
TGTGCCAGCAGCCCCGGCGTAAGGGAAAGCCAGCCCCAGCATTTT
>TRBJ1-2|.|TRBV2|once
CASTLYRRQVF
TGTGCCAGCACCTTGTACAGACGTCAGGTCTTC
>TRBJ1-6|.|TRBV7-4|.
CASRPPTLQGLFSPLHF
TGTGCCAGCAGACCACCTACCCTACAGGGATTATTCTCACCCCTCCACTTT
>TRBJ2-7|.|TRBV30|.
CAWSVQAFDEQYF
TGTGCCTGGAGTGTACAGGCTTTCGACGAGCAGTACTTC
>TRBJ2-7|.|TRBV21-1|.
CASSKDAGGEFYEQYF
TGTGCCAGCAGCAAAGATGCAGGGGGCGAATTCTACGAGCAGTACTTC
>TRBJ1-2|TRBD1|TRBV5-1|.
CASSLGTGLYGGGYTF
TGCGCCAGCAGCTTGGGGACAGGGCTTTATGGAGGGGGCTACACCTTC
>TRBJ1-4|.|TRBV4-2|.
CASSQEPRSAVWLEKLFF
TGTGCCAGCAGCCAAGAGCCCCGGAGCGCCGTTTGGTTAGAAAAACTGTTTTTT
>TRBJ2-5|.|TRBV7-9|.
CASSHAETQYF
TGTGCCAGCAGCCACGCGGAGACCCAGTACTTC
>TRBJ1-2|.|TRBV7-2|.
CASSGRTDYGYTF
TGTGCCAGCAGCGGACGGACGGACTATGGCTACACCTTC
>TRBJ2-3|.|TRBV7-9|once
CASSPPGISTDTQYF
TGTGCCAGCAGCCCGCCTGGGATCTCCACAGATACGCAGTATTTT